The source of this TCR beta chain is a study of identical twins. Study-level findings and limits: Clonotypes of the beta chain that were abundant in cord blood carried fewer insertions (memory repertoires showed none). Beta out-of-frame sequences showed weaker excess twin sharing.

The CDR3 is made up of 14 amino acids. Germline values: CDR1 DFQATT, CDR2 SNEGSKA (reference sequence). The germline V and J ends were trimmed by 3 bases and 2 bases, with 13 bases remaining between them. This clonotype was seen a handful of times. What it binds is unknown. Addition of a universal primer site occurred through template switching, and cDNA carried unique molecular identifiers. MiXCR, applied by TCRdb to the 5' RACE reads, yields one record per CDR3 protein. This table has some 500,000 distinct CDR3 sequences, roughly an eighth appearing once. These same records also appear under a second study, on yellow fever vaccine responses in identical twins.

J is TRBJ1-2 and V is TRBV20-1, with D possibly TRBD1 on 6 matching bases. Source material: CD4+ T cells sorted from blood. The receptor's source is a woman aged 18-29 years in good health. This chain's CDR3 is CSASLNTGNYGYTF. Here the CDR3 DNA reads TGCAGTGCTAGCCTTAACACAGGGAACTATGGCTACACCTTC.